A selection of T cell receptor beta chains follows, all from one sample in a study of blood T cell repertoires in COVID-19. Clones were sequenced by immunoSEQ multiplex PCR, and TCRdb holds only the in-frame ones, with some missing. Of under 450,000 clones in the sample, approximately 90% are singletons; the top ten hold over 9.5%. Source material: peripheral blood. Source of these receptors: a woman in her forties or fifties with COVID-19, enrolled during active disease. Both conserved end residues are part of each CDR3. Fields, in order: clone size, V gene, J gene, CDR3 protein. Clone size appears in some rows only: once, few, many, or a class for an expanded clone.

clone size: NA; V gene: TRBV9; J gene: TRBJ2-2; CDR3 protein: CASSPSNGNTGELFF
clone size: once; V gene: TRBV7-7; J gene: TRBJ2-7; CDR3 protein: CASSPPSGGAGNEQYF
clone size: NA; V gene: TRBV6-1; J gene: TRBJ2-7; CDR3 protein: CASSEVASGTYEQYF
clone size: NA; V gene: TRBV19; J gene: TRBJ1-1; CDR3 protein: CASRTGNTEAFF
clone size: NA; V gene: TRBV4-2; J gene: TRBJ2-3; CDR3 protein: CASSQYDRGGTDTQYF
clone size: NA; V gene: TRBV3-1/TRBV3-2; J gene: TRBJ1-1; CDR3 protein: CASSQGLYSLNTEAFF
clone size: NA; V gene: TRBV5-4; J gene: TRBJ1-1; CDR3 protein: CASSTGQFMNTEAFF
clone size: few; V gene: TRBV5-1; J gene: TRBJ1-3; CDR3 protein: CASSSQQGGSSGNTIYF
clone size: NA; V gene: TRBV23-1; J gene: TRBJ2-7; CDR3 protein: CASSSRDRRLMGSSYEQYF
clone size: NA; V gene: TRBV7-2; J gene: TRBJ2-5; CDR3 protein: CASSLHSLAATETQYF
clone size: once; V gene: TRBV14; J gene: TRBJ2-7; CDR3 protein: CASSPAGVIVFYEQYF
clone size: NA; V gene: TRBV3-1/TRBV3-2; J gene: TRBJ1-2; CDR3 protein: CASSLTNYGYTF